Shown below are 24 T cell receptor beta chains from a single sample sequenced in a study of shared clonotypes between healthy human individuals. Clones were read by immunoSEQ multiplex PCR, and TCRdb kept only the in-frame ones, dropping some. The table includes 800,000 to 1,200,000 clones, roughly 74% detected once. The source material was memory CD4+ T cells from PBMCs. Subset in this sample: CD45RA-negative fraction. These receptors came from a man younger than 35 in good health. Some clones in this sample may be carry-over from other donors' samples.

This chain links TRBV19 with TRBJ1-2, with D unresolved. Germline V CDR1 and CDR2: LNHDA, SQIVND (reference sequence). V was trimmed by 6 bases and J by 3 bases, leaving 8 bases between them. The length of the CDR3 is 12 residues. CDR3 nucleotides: TGTGCCAGTAGAAGGATGGACTATGGCTACACCTTC. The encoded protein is CASRRMDYGYTF.

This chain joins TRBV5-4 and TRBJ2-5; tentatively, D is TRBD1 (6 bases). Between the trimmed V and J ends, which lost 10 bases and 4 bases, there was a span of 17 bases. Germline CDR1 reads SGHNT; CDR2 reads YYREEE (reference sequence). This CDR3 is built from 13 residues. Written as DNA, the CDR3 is TGTGCCGCAGGGGACGGGGCGGGAGAGACCCAGTACTTC. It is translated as CAAGDGAGETQYF.

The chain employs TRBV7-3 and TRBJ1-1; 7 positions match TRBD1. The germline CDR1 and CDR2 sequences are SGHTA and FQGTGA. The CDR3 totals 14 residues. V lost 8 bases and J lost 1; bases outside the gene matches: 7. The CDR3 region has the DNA TGTGCCAGCCAGCCAGCAGGGGGGAACACTGAAGCTTTCTTT. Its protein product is CASQPAGGNTEAFF.

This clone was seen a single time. CDR3 bases: TGTGCCTCATCGAGGATGGTCAGGGGAAACACTGAAGCTTTCTTT. Encoded protein: CASSRMVRGNTEAFF. This rearrangement joins TRBV10-3 to TRBJ1-1; D might be TRBD1 (6 bases). The CDR3 has 15 amino acids. V was shortened by 11 bases and J by 2 bases, with 21 bases between the two germline ends. Germline lookup yields CDR1 ENHRY and CDR2 SYGVKD.

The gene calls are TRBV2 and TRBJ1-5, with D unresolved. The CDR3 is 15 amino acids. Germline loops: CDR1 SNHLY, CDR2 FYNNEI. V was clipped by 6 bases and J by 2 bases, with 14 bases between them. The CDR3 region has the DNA TGTGCCAGCAGAAAGGCCACCGGGGGCAATCAGCCCCAGCATTTT. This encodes CASRKATGGNQPQHF.

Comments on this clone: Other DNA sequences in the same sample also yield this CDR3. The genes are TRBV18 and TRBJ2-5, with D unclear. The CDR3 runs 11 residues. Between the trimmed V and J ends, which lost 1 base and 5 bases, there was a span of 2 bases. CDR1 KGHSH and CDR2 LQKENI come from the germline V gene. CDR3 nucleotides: TGTGCCAGCTCACCACAGGAGACCCAGTACTTC. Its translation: CASSPQETQYF. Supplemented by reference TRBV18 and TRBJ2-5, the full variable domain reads NAGVMQNPRHLVRRRGQEARLRCSPMKGHSHVYWYRQLPEEGLKFMVYLQKENIIDESGMPKERFSAEFPKEGPSILRIQQVVRGDSAAYFCASSPQETQYFGPGTRLLVL.

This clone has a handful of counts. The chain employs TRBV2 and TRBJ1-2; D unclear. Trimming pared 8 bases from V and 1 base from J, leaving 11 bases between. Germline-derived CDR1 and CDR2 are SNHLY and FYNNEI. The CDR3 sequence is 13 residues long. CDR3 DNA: TGTGCCAGCGTCGATACTCTTAACTATGGCTACACCTTC. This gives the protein CASVDTLNYGYTF.

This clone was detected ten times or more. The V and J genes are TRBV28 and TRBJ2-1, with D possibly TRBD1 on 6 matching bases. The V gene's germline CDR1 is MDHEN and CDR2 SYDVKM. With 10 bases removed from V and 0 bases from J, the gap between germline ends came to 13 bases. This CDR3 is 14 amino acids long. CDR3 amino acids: CATNDRSSYNEQFF. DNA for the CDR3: TGTGCCACGAATGACAGGAGCTCCTACAATGAGCAGTTCTTC.

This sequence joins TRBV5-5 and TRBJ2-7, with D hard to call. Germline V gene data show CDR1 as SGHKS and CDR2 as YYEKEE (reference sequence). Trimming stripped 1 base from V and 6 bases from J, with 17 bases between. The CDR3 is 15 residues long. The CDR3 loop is CASSLSGIKGGEQYF. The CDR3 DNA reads TGTGCCAGCAGCTTGTCGGGTATCAAGGGCGGCGAGCAGTACTTC.

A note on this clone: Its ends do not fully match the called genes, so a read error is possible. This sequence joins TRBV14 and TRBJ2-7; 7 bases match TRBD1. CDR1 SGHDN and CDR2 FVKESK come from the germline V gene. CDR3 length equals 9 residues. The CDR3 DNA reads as TGTGCCAGCTACCGGGCAGGGGGCTTC. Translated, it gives CASYRAGGF.

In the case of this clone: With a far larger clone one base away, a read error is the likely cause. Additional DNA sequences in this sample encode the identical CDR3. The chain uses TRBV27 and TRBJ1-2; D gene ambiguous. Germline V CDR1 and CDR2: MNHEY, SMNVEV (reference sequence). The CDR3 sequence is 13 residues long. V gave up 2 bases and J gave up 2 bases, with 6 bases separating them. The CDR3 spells CASSLKGNYGYTF. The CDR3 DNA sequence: TGTGCCAGCAGTTTAAAGGGCAACTATGGCTACACCTTC.

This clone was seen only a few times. Written as DNA, the CDR3 is TGTGCCAGCAGCCAAACGCTAGAGGGCAATGAGCAGTTCTTC. Protein: CASSQTLEGNEQFF. The chain has TRBV14 and TRBJ2-1, with D possibly being TRBD2 (5 bases). V was shortened by 2 bases and J by 6 bases, with 11 bases between the two germline ends. Germline V gives CDR1 SGHDN, CDR2 FVKESK. The CDR3 length is 14 residues.

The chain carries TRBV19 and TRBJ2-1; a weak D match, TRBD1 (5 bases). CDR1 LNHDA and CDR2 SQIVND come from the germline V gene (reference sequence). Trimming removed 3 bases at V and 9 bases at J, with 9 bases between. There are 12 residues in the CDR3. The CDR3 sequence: CASSILRGEQFF. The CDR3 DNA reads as TGTGCCAGTAGTATTTTAAGGGGTGAGCAGTTCTTC.

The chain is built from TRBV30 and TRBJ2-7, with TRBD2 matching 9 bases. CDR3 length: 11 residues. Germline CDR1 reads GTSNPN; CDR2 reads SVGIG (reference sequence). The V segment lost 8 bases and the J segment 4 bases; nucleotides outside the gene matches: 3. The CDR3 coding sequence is TGTGCCCTGGGACTAGCTTACGAGCAGTACTTC. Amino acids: CALGLAYEQYF.

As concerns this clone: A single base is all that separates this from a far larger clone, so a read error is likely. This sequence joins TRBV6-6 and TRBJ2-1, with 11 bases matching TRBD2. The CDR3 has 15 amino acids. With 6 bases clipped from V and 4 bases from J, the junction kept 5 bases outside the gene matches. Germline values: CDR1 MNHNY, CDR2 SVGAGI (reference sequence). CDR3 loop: CASSPGTSGYNEQFF. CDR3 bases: TGTGCCAGCAGCCCCGGGACTAGCGGTTACAATGAGCAGTTCTTC.

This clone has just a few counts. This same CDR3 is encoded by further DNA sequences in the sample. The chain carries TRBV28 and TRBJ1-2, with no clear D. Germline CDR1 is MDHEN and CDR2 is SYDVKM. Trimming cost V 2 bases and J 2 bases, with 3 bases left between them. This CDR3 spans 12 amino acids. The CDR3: CASSLGNYGYTF. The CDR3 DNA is TGTGCCAGCAGTTTAGGGAACTATGGCTACACCTTC.

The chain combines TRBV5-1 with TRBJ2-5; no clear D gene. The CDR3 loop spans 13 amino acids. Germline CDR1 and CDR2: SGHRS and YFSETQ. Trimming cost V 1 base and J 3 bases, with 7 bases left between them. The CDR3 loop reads CASSLTVEETQYF. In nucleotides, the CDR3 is TGCGCCAGCAGCTTGACAGTCGAAGAGACCCAGTACTTC.

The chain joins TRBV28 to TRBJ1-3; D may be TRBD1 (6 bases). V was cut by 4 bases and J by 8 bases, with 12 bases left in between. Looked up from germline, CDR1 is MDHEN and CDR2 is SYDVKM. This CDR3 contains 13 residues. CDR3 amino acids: CASSSRQDDTIYF. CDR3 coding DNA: TGTGCCAGCAGTTCGAGACAGGACGACACCATATATTTT.

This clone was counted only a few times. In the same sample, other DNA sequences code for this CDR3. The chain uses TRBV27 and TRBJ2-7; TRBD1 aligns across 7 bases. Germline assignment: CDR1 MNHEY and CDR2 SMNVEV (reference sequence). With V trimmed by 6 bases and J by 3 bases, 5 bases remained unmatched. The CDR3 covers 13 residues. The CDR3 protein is CASRRTGSYEQYF. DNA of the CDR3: TGTGCCAGCAGACGGACAGGTAGCTACGAGCAGTACTTC.

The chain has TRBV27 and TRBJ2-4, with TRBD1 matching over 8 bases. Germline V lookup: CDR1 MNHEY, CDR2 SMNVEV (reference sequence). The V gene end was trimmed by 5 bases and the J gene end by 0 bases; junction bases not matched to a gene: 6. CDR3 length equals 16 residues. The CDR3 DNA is TGTGCCAGCAGTCCAGGGACAGGTATAGCCAAAAACATTCAGTACTTC. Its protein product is CASSPGTGIAKNIQYF.

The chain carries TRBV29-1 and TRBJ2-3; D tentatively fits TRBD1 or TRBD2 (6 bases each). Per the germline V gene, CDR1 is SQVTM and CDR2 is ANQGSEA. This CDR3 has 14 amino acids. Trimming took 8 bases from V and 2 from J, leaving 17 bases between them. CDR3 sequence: CSSQRGASTDTQYF. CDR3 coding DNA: TGCAGCTCTCAGAGGGGGGCGTCCACAGATACGCAGTATTTT.

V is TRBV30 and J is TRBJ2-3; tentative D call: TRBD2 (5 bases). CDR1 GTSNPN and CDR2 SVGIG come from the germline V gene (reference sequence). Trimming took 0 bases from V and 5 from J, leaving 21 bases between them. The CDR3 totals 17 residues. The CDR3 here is CAWSVGGSWRSIDTQYF. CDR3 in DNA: TGTGCCTGGAGTGTGGGTGGGAGCTGGAGGTCGATAGATACGCAGTATTTT.

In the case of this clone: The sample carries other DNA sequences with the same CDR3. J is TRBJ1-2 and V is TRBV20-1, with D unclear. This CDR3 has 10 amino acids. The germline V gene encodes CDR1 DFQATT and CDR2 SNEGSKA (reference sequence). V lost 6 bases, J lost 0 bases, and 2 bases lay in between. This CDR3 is CSATNYGYTF. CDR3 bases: TGCAGTGCCACTAACTATGGCTACACCTTC.

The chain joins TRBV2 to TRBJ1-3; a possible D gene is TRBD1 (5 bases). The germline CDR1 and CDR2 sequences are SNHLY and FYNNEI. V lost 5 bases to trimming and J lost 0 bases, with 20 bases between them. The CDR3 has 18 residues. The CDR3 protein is CASSLDRRYWGSGNTIYF. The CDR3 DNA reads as TGTGCCAGCAGTCTTGACAGACGGTACTGGGGCTCTGGAAACACCATATATTTT.